This T cell receptor (beta chain) emerged from a study of blood T cell repertoires in COVID-19. Overall study context: COVID-19 samples, acute and convalescent, were from the United States, Italy and Spain. T cells, B-cell-depleted T cells, or PBMCs supplied cDNA or gDNA.

In this sample, this clone turned up once. Original analysis: Counts of nucleated cells, estimated from reference gene primer amplification, were obtained. The repertoire was sequenced with immunoSEQ multiplex PCR; TCRdb's copy has only in-frame clones and lacks some. D and trimming come from the DNA, and the V and J calls and clone size come from that table. The sample records over 45,000 clones, around 86% being singletons. CDR1 is MGHRA, CDR2 YSYEKL, per germline. This CDR3 is 13 amino acids long. V gave up 9 bases and J gave up 3 bases, with 14 bases separating them. The rearrangement links TRBV4-1 to TRBJ1-2; weak D call: TRBD1 (5 bases). Sequencing input: peripheral blood. The sequence was obtained from a man over 45 with active COVID-19. The DNA for the CDR3 is TGCGCCAGTGGGGGGTGGGGAGACTATGGCTACACCTTC. Translated, it gives CASGGWGDYGYTF.